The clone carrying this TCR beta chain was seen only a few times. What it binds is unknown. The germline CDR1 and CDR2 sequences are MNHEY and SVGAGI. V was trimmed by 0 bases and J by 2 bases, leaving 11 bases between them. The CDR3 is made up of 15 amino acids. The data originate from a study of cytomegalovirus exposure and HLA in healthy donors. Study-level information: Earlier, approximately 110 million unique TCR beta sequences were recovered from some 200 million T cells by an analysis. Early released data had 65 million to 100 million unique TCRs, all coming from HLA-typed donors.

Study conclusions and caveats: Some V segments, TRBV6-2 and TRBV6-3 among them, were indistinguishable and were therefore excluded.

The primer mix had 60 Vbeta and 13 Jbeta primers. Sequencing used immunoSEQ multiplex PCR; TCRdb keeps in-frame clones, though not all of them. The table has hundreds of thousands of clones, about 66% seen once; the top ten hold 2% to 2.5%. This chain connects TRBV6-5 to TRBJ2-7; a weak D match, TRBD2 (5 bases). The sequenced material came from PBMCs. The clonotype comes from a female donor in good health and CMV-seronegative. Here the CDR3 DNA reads TGTGCCAGCAGTTACTCAGGCGGGTCCGCCTACGAGCAGTACTTC. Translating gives CASSYSGGSAYEQYF.